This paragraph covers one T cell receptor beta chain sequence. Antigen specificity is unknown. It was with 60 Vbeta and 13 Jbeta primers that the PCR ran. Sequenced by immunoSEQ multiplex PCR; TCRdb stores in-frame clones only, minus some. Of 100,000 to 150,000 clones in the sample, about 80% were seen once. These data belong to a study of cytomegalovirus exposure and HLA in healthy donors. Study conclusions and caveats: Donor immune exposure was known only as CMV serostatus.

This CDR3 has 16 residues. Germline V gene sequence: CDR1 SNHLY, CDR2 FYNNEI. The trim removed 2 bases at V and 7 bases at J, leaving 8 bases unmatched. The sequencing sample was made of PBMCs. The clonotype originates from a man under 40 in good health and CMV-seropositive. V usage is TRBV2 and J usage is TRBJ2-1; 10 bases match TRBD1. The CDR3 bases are TGTGCCAGCAGTGAATGGGGGACAGGGGTGCGGAATGAGCAGTTCTTC. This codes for CASSEWGTGVRNEQFF.